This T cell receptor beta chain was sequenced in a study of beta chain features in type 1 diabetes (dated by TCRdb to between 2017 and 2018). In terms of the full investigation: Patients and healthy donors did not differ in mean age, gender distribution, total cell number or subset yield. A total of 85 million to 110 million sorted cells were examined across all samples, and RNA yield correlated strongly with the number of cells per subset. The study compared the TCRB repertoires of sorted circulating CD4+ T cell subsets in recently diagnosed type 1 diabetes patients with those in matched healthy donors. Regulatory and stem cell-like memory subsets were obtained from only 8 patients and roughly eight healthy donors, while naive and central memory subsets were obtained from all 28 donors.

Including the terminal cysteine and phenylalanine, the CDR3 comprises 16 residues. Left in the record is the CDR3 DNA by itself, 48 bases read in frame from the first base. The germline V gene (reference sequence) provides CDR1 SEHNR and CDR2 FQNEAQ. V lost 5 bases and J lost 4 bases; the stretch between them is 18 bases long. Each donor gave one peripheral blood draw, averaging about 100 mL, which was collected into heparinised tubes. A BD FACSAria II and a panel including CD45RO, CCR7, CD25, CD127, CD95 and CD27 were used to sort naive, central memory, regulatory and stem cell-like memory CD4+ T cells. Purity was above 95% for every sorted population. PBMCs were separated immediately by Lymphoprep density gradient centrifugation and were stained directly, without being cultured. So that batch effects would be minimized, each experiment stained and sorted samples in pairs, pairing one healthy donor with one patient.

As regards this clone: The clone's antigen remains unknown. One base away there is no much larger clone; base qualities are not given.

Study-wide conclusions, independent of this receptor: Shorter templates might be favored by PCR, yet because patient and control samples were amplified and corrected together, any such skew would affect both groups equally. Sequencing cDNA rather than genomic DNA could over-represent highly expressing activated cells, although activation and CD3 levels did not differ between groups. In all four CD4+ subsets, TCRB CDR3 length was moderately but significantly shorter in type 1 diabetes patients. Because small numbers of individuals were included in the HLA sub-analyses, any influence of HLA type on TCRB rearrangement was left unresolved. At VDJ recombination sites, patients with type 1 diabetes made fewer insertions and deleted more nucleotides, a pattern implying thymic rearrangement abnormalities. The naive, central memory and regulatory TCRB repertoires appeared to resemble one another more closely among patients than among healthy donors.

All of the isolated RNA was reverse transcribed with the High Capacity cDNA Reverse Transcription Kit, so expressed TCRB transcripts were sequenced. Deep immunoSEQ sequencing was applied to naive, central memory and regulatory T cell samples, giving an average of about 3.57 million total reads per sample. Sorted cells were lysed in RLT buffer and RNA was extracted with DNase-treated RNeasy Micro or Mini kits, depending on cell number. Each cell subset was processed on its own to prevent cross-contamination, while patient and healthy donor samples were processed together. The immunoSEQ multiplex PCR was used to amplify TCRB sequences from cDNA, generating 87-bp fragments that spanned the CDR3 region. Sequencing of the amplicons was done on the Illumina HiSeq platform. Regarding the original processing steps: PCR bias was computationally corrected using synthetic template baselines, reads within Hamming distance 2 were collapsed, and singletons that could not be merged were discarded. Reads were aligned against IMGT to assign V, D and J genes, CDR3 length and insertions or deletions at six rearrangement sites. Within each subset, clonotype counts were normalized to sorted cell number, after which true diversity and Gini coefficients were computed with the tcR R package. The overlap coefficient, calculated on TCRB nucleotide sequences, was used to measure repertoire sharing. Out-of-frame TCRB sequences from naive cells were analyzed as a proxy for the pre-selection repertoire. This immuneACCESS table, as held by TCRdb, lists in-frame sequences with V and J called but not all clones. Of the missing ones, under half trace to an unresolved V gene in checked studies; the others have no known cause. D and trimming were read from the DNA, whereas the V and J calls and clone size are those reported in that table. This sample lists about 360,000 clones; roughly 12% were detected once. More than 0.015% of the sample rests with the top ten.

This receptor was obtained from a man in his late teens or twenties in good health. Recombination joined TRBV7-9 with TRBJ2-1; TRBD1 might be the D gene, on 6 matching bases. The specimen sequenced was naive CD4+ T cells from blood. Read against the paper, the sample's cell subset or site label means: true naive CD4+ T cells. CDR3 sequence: CASSPGVGQHYNEQFF. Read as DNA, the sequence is TGTGCCAGCAGCCCGGGTGTTGGACAGCATTACAATGAGCAGTTCTTC.